This TCR beta chain was identified in a study of blood T cell repertoires in COVID-19. At the level of the study: COVID-19 samples from acute and convalescent phases originated in the United States, Italy and Spain.

The length of the CDR3 is 15 residues. CDR1 is MDHEN and CDR2 is SYDVKM in the germline V gene. V lost 1 base to trimming and J lost 4 bases, with 13 bases between them. TCRdb keeps only in-frame clones here, not all; method: immunoSEQ multiplex PCR. This table holds 310,000 or so clones, 80% to 90% found once. This TCR came from a woman aged 18-30 years who had recovered from COVID-19. The sequenced sample consisted of PBMCs or T cells enriched from blood (not recorded which). The rearrangement joins TRBV28 to TRBJ1-2, with D maybe TRBD1 (5 bases). The CDR3, as DNA: TGTGCCAGCAGTTTATTAGCAGGGTTGGGCTATGGCTACACCTTC. This encodes CASSLLAGLGYGYTF.